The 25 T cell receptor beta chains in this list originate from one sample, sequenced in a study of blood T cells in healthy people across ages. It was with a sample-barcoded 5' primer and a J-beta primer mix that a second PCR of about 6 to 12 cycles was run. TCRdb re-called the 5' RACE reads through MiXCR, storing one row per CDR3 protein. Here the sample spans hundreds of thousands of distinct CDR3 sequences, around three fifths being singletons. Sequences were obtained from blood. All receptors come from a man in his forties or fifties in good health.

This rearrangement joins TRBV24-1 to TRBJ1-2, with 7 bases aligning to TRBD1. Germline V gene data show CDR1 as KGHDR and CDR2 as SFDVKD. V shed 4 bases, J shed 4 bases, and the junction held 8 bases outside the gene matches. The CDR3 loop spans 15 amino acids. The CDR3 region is CATSEETGMTYGYTF. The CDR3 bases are TGTGCCACCAGTGAGGAGACAGGGATGACCTATGGCTACACCTTC.

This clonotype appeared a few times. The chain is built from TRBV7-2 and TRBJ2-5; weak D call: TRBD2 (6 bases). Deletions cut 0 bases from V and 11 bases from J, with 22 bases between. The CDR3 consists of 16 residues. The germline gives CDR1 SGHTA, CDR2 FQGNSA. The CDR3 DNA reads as TGTGCCAGCAGCTTAGCGGCCGGGAGTTGGTCCAATGAGCAGTACTTC. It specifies CASSLAAGSWSNEQYF.

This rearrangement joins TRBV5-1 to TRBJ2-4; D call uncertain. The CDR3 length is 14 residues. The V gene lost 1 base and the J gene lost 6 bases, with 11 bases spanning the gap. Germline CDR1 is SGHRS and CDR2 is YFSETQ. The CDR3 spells CASSLLGFGNIQYF. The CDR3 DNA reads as TGCGCCAGCAGCTTGCTTGGTTTCGGAAACATTCAGTACTTC.

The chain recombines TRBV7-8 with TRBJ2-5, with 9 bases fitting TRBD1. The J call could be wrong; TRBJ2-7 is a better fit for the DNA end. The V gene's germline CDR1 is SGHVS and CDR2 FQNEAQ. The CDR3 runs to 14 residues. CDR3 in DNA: TGTGCCAGCAGACATGGACAGGGGCTGGGCGAGCAGTACTTC. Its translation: CASRHGQGLGEQYF.

For the CDR3, the DNA is TGTGCCAGCAGTTTAGGTCTTGGGGGAGGGCCCGAGACAGATACGCAGTATTTT. Its translation is CASSLGLGGGPETDTQYF. This chain joins TRBV12-3 or TRBV12-4 and TRBJ2-3; 7 positions match TRBD2. This CDR3 spans 18 amino acids. The junction had 13 bases not matched to a gene; V was cut back by 1 base and J by 3 bases.

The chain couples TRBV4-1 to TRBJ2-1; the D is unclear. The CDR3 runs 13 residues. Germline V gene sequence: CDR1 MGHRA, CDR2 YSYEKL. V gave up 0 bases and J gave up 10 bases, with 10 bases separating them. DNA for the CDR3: TGCGCCAGCAGCCAAGAACGGGTACGGGAGCAGTTCTTC. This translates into CASSQERVREQFF.

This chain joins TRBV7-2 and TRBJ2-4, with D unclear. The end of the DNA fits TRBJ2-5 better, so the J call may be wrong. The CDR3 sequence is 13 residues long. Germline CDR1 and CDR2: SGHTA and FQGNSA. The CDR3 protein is CASSARFRETQYF. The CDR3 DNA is TGTGCCAGCAGCGCTCGATTTAGAGAGACCCAGTACTTC.

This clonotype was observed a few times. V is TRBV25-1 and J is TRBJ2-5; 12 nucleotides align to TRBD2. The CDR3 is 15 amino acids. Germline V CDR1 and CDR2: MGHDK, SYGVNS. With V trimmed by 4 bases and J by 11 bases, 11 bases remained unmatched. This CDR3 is CASSARLAGVNEQYF. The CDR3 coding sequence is TGTGCCAGCAGTGCAAGACTAGCGGGAGTCAATGAGCAGTACTTC.

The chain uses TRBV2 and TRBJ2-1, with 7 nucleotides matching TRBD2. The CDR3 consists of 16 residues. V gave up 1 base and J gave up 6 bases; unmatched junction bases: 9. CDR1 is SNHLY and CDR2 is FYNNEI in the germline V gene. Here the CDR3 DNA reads TGTGCCAGCAGTGAAGGCGGGAGCCGGGCCGGCAATGAGCAGTTCTTC. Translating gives CASSEGGSRAGNEQFF.

CDR3 nucleotide sequence: TGCAGTGCTATAGGGGCCGACGGGGGTGAGCAGTTCTTC. Protein product: CSAIGADGGEQFF. This chain connects TRBV20-1 to TRBJ2-1, with D perhaps TRBD2 (6 bases). Germline V gene lookup returns CDR1 DFQATT and CDR2 SNEGSKA (reference sequence). The CDR3 loop spans 13 amino acids. Between the trimmed V and J ends, which lost 4 bases and 9 bases, there was a span of 16 bases.

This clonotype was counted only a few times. CDR3 sequence (DNA): TGCAGTGCTAGGGGGGTTTCACCCCTCCACTTT. Translation: CSARGVSPLHF. The V and J genes are TRBV20-1 and TRBJ1-6; tentatively, D is TRBD1 (5 bases). The CDR3 runs to 11 residues. Germline V gene sequence: CDR1 DFQATT, CDR2 SNEGSKA (reference sequence). The V and J ends lost 3 bases and 9 bases respectively, with 6 bases between them.

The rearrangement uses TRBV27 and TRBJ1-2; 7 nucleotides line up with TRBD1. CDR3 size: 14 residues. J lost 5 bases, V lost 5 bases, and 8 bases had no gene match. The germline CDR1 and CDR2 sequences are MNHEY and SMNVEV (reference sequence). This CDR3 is CASSLSTGKYGYTF. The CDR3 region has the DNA TGTGCCAGCAGTCTTTCGACAGGGAAGTATGGCTACACCTTC.

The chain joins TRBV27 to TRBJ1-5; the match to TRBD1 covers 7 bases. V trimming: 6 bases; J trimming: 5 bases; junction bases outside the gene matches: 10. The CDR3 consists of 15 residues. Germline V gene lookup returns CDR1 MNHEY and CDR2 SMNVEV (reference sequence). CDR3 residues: CASSGGGYRDQPQHF. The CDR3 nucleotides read TGTGCCAGCAGCGGAGGGGGCTACAGGGATCAGCCCCAGCATTTT.

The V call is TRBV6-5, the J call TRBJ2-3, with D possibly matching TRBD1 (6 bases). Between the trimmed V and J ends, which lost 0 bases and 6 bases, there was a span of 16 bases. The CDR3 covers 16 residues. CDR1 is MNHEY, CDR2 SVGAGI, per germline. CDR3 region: CASSYSPGTLPDTQYF. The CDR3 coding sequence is TGTGCCAGCAGTTACTCCCCCGGGACACTTCCCGATACGCAGTATTTT.

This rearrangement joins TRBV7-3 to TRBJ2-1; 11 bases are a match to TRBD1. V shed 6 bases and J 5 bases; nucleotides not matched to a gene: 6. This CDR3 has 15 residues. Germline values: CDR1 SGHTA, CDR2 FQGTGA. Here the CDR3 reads CASSQDRGLHNEQFF. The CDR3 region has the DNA TGTGCCAGCAGTCAGGACAGGGGGCTTCACAATGAGCAGTTCTTC. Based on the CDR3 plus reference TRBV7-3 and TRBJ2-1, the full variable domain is GAGVSQTPSNKVTEKGKYVELRCDPISGHTALYWYRQSLGQGPEFLIYFQGTGAADDSGLPNDRFFAVRPEGSVSTLKIQRTERGDSAVYLCASSQDRGLHNEQFFGPGTRLTVL.

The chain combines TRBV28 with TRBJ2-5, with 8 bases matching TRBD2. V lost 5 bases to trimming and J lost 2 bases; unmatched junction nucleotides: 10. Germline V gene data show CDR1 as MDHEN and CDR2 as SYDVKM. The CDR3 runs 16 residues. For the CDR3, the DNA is TGTGCCAGCAGTCCCCTCCGGGGGGGCCAACAAGAGACCCAGTACTTC. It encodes CASSPLRGGQQETQYF.

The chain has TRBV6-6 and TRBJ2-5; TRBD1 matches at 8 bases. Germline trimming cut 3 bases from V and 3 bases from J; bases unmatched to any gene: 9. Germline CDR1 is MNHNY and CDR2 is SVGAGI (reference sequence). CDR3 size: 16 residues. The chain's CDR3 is CASSYFPTDREETQYF. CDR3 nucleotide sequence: TGTGCCAGCAGTTATTTCCCGACGGACAGGGAAGAGACCCAGTACTTC.

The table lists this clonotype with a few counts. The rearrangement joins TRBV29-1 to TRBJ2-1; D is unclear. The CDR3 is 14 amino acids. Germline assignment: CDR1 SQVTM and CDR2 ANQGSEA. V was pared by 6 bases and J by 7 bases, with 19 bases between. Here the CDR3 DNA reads TGCAGCGTACCGCCTTTGGGTTTGGGGAATGAGCAGTTCTTC. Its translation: CSVPPLGLGNEQFF.

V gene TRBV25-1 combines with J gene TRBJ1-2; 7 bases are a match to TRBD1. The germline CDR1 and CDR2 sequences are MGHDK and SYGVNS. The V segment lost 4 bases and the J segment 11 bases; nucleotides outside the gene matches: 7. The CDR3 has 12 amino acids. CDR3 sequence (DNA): TGTGCCAGCAGTGGAAACAGGGGTGTTTACACCTTC. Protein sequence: CASSGNRGVYTF.

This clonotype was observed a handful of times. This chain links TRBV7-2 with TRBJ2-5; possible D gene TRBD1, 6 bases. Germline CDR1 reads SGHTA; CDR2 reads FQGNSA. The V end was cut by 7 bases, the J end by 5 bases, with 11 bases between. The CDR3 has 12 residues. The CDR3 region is CASNGQRETQYF. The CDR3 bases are TGTGCCAGCAATGGACAGCGCGAGACCCAGTACTTC.

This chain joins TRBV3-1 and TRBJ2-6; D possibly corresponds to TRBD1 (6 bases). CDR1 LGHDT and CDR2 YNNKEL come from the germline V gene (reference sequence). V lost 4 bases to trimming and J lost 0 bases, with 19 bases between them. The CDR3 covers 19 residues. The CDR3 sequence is CASSLIARGLSSGANVLTF. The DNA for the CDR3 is TGTGCCAGCAGCCTGATTGCCAGGGGCCTTAGCTCTGGGGCCAACGTCCTGACTTTC.

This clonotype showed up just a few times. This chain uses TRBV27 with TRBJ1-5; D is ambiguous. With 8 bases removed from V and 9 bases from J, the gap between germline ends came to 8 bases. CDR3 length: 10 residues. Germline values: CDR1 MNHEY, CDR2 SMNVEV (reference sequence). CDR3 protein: CASGHRPQHF. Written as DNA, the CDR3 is TGTGCCAGCGGTCATAGGCCCCAGCATTTT.

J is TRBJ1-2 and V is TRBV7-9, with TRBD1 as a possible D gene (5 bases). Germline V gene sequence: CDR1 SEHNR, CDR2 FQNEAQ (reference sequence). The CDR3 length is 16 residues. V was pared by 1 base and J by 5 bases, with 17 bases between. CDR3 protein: CASSLVVDSRNYGYTF. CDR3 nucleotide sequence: TGTGCCAGCAGCTTAGTAGTCGACAGCCGAAATTATGGCTACACCTTC.

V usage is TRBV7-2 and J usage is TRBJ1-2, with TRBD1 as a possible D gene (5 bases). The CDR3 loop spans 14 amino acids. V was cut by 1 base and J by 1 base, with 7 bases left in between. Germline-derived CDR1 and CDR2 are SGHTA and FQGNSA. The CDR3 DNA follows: TGTGCCAGCAGCTTAGTCGACAGTAACTATGGCTACACCTTC. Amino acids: CASSLVDSNYGYTF.

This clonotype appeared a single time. The CDR3 here is CASSLQGQGGWNSPLHF. CDR3 nucleotide sequence: TGTGCCAGCAGCTTGCAAGGACAGGGTGGGTGGAATTCACCCCTCCACTTT. The rearrangement joins TRBV7-6 to TRBJ1-6; TRBD1 matches at 8 bases. This CDR3 spans 17 amino acids. V lost 3 bases and J lost 7; bases outside the gene matches: 11. Germline V gene data show CDR1 as SGHVS and CDR2 as FNYEAQ.